The rows below give T cell receptor beta chains drawn from one sample of a study of graft-versus-host responses after intestinal transplantation. No antigen has been identified for these receptors. Profiling relied on immunoSEQ multiplex PCR, and the TCRdb table lists in-frame clones only, not all of them. The sample has approximately 90,000 clones; 93% are singletons. Here the sequenced sample was unstimulated CD8+ T cells sorted from spleen or lymph node cells, taken before intestinal transplant. These receptors were collected from a human donor who received an intestinal transplant. Both conserved end residues are trimmed from each CDR3. Only part of the rows carry a size: once, few, many, or a class if the clone is expanded.

>-|TRBJ2-3|TRBV29-1
SVDPPETSASTDTQY
>-|TRBJ1-1|TRBV30
AWSQGQEKAF
>-|TRBJ1-1|TRBV2
ASRGTSQVEAF
>once|TRBJ2-1|TRBV4-3
ASSQETGSRGQF
>once|TRBJ2-5|TRBV6-1
ASSGTGALETQY
>-|TRBJ1-2|TRBV19
ASSIGSEGAGGYT
>few|TRBJ1-6|TRBV7-6
ASSLGDNSPLH
>-|TRBJ2-7|TRBV6-5
ASGTGFDEQY
>few|TRBJ2-1|TRBV4-3
ASSQGQGGEQF
>once|TRBJ1-1|TRBV4-1
ASIKSTASGQSRAF